The 13 T cell receptor beta chains presented below share a single source sample, sequenced in a study of cytomegalovirus exposure and HLA in healthy donors. Both 60 Vbeta primers and 13 Jbeta primers went into the PCR. Clones were read by immunoSEQ multiplex PCR, and TCRdb kept only the in-frame ones, dropping some. The sample gives 150,000 or so clones, roughly 80% of which show up once; roughly 9.3% is in the top ten. Sequencing was performed on PBMCs. The origin of the receptors is a man between 18 and 29 years old in good health and CMV-seropositive.

This rearrangement joins TRBV5-4 to TRBJ2-5, with TRBD1 as a possible D gene (5 bases). The germline CDR1 and CDR2 sequences are SGHNT and YYREEE (reference sequence). The CDR3 runs 15 residues. V shed 4 bases and J shed 7 bases, with 20 bases lying between them. The CDR3 coding sequence is TGTGCCAGCAGCGCAACCGTAGACCTTAGGGGGACCCAGTACTTC. It yields the protein CASSATVDLRGTQYF.

The chain combines TRBV18 with TRBJ2-2; 8 bases fit TRBD2. This CDR3 is 18 amino acids long. V shed 1 base, J shed 1 base, and the junction held 8 bases outside the gene matches. Germline loops: CDR1 KGHSH, CDR2 LQKENI. The CDR3 DNA follows: TGTGCCAGCTCACCACTGGGACTAGTGGGGGTGAACACCGGGGAGCTGTTTTTT. It yields the protein CASSPLGLVGVNTGELFF.

About this clone itself: At one boundary the junction diverges from the germline segment, which might be a read error. The genes are TRBV10-3 and TRBJ2-5, with D possibly matching TRBD2 (5 bases). CDR3 length equals 14 residues. The germline V gene has CDR1 ENHRY and CDR2 SYGVKD. This CDR3 reads CATSFWRDQETQYF. The CDR3 nucleotides are TGTGCCACCAGTTTCTGGCGGGACCAAGAGACCCAGTACTTC.

This rearrangement joins TRBV18 to TRBJ2-5; D is ambiguous. Germline CDR1 is KGHSH and CDR2 is LQKENI. The V end was cut by 3 bases, the J end by 2 bases, with 19 bases between. The CDR3 is made up of 17 amino acids. The CDR3 loop reads CASSPELSTLDQETQYF. DNA for the CDR3: TGTGCCAGCTCACCTGAACTCTCTACCCTAGATCAAGAGACCCAGTACTTC.

The V and J genes are TRBV7-2 and TRBJ2-3; D is possibly TRBD2 (6 bases). Germline CDR1 SGHTA, CDR2 FQGNSA. Between the trimmed V and J ends, which lost 1 base and 4 bases, there was a span of 21 bases. The CDR3 spans 18 residues. The CDR3 region is CASSLDWAGGGDSDTQYF. DNA of the CDR3: TGTGCCAGCAGCTTAGATTGGGCCGGAGGCGGGGATTCAGATACGCAGTATTTT.

V is TRBV7-8 and J is TRBJ1-5, with D tentatively TRBD1 (5 bases). The CDR3 spans 14 residues. The V end was cut by 1 base, the J end by 7 bases, with 11 bases between. In germline, CDR1 is SGHVS, CDR2 FQNEAQ. The CDR3 coding sequence is TGTGCCAGCAGCTTAGGTTTTACAGGCCAGCCCCAGCATTTT. Amino acid sequence: CASSLGFTGQPQHF.

V is TRBV7-9 and J is TRBJ2-3; 7 bases agree with TRBD2. V lost 2 bases and J lost 15; bases outside the gene matches: 14. This CDR3 comprises 14 residues. Germline CDR1 reads SEHNR; CDR2 reads FQNEAQ (reference sequence). The CDR3 nucleotides read TGTGCCAGCAGCTTAACATGGTCGCGGGAGAGTTCTTATTTT. Residues: CASSLTWSRESSYF.

This clone was counted a few times. The V gene is TRBV5-1, the J gene TRBJ2-7; tentatively, D is TRBD1 (5 bases). This CDR3 is built from 14 residues. Germline V CDR1 and CDR2: SGHRS, YFSETQ. V was cut by 3 bases and J by 0 bases, with 10 bases left in between. The CDR3 nucleotides are TGCGCCAGCAGCTGGGATACAGGCTCCTACGAGCAGTACTTC. Residues: CASSWDTGSYEQYF.

This chain connects TRBV5-6 to TRBJ1-1, with D perhaps matching TRBD1 (5 bases). Germline CDR1 SGHDT, CDR2 YYEEEE. The CDR3 runs to 15 residues. With 0 bases removed from V and 4 bases from J, the gap between germline ends came to 13 bases. As DNA, the CDR3 is TGTGCCAGCAGCTTGGAGGCTGGGGGGGGCACTGAAGCTTTCTTT. This sequence encodes CASSLEAGGGTEAFF.

This CDR3 is CASSLGPAGMSEQYF. The CDR3 nucleotides are TGTGCCAGCAGCTTAGGCCCTGCAGGGATGAGCGAGCAGTACTTC. This chain uses TRBV11-2 with TRBJ2-7, with D perhaps TRBD1 (5 bases). V lost 1 base, J lost 6 bases, and 16 bases lay in between. The CDR3 is 15 amino acids. Germline values: CDR1 SGHAT, CDR2 FQNNGV.

The chain recombines TRBV19 with TRBJ2-5; 9 bases map to TRBD1. Germline CDR1 LNHDA, CDR2 SQIVND (reference sequence). V gave up 2 bases and J gave up 11 bases; unmatched junction bases: 6. The CDR3 loop spans 13 amino acids. The CDR3, as DNA: TGTGCCAGTAGTATAAGACAGGGGGAGCGTCAGTACTTC. Encoded protein: CASSIRQGERQYF.

The chain uses TRBV28 and TRBJ2-5, with D perhaps TRBD1 (6 bases). The V gene's germline CDR1 is MDHEN and CDR2 SYDVKM. V lost 2 bases, J lost 5 bases, and 12 bases lay in between. There are 14 residues in the CDR3. The CDR3 DNA sequence: TGTGCCAGCAGTTTAAGTGCAGGGGTGGAGACCCAGTACTTC. This translates into CASSLSAGVETQYF. Looking up the rest from reference TRBV28 and TRBJ2-5 gives the full variable domain: DVKVTQSSRYLVKRTGEKVFLECVQDMDHENMFWYRQDPGLGLRLIYFSYDVKMKEKGDIPEGYSVSREKKERFSLILESASTNQTSMYLCASSLSAGVETQYFGPGTRLLVL.

V usage is TRBV6-5 and J usage is TRBJ2-7, with 8 bases identical to TRBD1. CDR3 length: 15 amino acids. CDR1 is MNHEY, CDR2 SVGAGI, per germline. V shed 2 bases, J shed 3 bases, and the junction held 6 bases outside the gene matches. CDR3 sequence (DNA): TGTGCCAGCAGTTACGGGCAGGGGGCTTTCTACGAGCAGTACTTC. It codes for CASSYGQGAFYEQYF.